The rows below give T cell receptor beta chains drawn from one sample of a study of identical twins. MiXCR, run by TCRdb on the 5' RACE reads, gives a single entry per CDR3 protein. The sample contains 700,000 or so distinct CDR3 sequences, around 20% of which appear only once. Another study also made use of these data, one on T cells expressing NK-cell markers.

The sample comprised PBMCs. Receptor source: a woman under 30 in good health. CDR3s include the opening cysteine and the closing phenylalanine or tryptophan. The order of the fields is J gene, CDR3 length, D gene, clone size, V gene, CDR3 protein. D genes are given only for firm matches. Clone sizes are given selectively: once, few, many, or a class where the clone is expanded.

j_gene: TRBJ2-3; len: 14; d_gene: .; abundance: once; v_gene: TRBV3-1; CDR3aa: CASSQLDPADTQYF
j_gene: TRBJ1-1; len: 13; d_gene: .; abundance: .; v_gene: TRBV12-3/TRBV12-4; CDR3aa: CASSLSTRTEAFF
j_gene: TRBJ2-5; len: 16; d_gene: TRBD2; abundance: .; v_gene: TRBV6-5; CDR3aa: CASSYSAASGQETQYF
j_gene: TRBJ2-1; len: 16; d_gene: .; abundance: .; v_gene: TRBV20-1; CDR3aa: CSASQGPVSSYNEQFF
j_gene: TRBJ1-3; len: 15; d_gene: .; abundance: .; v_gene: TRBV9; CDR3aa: CASSVGASSGNTIYF
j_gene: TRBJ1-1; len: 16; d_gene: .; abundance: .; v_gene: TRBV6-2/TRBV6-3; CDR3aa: CASTIPGRKMNTEAFF
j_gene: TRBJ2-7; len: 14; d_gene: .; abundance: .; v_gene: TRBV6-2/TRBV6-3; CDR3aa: CASTSTASSYEQYF
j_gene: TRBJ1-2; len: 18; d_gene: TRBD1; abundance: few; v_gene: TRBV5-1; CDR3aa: CASSSGTWTGGLNYGYTF
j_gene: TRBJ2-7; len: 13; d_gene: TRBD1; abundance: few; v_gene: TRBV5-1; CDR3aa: CASSFMTGNEQYF
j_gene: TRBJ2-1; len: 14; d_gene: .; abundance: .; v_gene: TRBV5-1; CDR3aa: CASSWSGEGNEQFF
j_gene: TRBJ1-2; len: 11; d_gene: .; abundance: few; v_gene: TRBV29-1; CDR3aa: CSVEHFYGYTF
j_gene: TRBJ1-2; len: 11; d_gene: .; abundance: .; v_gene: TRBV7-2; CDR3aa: CASSQNYGYTF
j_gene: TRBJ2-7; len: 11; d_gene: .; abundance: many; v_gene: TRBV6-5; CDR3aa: CASSYAYEQYF
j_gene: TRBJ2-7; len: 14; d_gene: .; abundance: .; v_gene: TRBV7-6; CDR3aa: CASSLVGKGYEQYF
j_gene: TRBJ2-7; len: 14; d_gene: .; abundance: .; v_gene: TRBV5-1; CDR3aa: CASSLAGIWDEQYF
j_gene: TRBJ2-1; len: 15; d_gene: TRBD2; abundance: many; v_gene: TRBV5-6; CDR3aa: CASSSGTSGYNEQFF
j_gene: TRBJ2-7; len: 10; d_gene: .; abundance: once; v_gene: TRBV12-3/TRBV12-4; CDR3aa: CASRGGTPSF
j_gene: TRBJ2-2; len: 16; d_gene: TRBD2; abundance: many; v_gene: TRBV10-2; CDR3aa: CASRGLAGEDTGELFF
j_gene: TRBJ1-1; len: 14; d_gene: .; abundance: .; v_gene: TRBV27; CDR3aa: CASSYSPRWTEAFF
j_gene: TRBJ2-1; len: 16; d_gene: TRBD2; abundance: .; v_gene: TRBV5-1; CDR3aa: CASSLLAANTFTEQFF
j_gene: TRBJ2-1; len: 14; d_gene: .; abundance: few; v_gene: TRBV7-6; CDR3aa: CASSLNFRLNEQFF
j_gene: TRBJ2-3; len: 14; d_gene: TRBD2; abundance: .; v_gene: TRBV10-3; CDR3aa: CAISPREGTDTQYF
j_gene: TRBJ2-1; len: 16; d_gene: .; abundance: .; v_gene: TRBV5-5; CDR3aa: CASSGGAVSSYNEQFF
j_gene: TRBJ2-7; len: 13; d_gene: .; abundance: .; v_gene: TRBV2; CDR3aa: CASKEQVTYEQYF
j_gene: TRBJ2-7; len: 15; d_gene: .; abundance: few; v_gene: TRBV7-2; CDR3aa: CASSPRPGLSYEQYF
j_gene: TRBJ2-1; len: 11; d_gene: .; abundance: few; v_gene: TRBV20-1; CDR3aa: CSARNSVEQFF
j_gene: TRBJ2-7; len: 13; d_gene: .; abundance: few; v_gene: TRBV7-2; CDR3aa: CASSPRTDYEQYF
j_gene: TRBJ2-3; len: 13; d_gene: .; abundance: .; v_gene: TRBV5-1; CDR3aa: CASSPRTGDTQYF
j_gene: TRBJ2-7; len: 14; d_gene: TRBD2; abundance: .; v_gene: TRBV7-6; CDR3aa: CASSRTRGAYEQYF
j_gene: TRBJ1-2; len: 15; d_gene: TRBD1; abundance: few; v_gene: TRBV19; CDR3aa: CASSVWDRENYGYTF
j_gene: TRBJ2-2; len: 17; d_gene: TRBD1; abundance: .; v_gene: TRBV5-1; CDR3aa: CASSPWGQGLNTGELFF
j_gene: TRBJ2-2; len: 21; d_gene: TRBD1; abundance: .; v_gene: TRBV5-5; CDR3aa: CASSLRPSGQGTSKDTGELFF
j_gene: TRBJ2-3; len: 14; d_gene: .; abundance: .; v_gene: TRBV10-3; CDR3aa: CAIKSGSSTDTQYF
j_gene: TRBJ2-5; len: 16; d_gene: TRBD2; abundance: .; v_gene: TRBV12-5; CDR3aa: CASGLSSGRYQETQYF
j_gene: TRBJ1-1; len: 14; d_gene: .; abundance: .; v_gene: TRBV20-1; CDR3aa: CSARDHRTPTEAFF
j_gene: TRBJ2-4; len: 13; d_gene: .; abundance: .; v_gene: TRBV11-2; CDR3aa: CASSLGLWDIQYF
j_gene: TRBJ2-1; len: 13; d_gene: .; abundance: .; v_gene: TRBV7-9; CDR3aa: CASKWVGADEQFF